Listed below are T cell receptor beta chains from one sample, sequenced in a study of blood T cell repertoires in COVID-19. Produced via immunoSEQ multiplex PCR; TCRdb's table is partial and in-frame only. The sample records a few hundred thousand clones, approximately 90% being singletons. The sample was PBMCs or T cells enriched from blood (not recorded which). The source of these receptors is a woman aged 55-75 years who had recovered from COVID-19. The conserved cysteine and the conserved F or W are not part of the CDR3 here. The order of the fields is J gene, clone size, V gene, CDR3 protein. The size entry is marked missing in some rows and otherwise reads once, few, many or a size class.

>TRBJ2-7|few|TRBV7-9
ASSPPDRVLAEQY
>TRBJ2-6|NA|TRBV5-1
ASSSTPSGANVLT
>TRBJ2-2|NA|TRBV6-6
ASRVRGANTGELF
>TRBJ1-5|NA|TRBV2
ASTSRDRVQPQH
>TRBJ2-5|NA|TRBV25-1
ASSEFKAMGGFGETQY
>TRBJ2-3|NA|TRBV2
ASSERLAGSTDTQY
>TRBJ2-6|once|TRBV12-3/TRBV12-4
ASSQSGANVLT
>TRBJ2-3|once|TRBV19
ASSPGLRDTQY
>TRBJ2-1|NA|TRBV11-2
ASSLVGGGVKGYEQF
>TRBJ1-3|once|TRBV7-6
ASSSGQTDTIY
>TRBJ2-4|NA|TRBV28
ASGQAGGVNIQY
>TRBJ2-7|NA|TRBV15
ATSRPSAFYEQY
>TRBJ2-3|NA|TRBV2
ASSPGLAGGRPDTQY
>TRBJ1-5|NA|TRBV10-3
AISSGVDQPQH
>TRBJ1-3|NA|TRBV9
ASSVVGGNSGNTIY
>TRBJ1-2|NA|TRBV5-1
ASSLGSGTIVYGYT
>TRBJ2-5|NA|TRBV6-5
ASSVLQETQY
>TRBJ1-4|NA|TRBV30
AWSVEVGGEKLF
>TRBJ1-2|NA|TRBV9
ASTQTSPNYGYT
>TRBJ2-2|NA|TRBV5-1
ASSSRGGGGHTGELF
>TRBJ1-4|NA|TRBV2
ASSVLQTEKLF
>TRBJ1-2|NA|TRBV7-9
ASSETGGAERSHGYT
>TRBJ1-2|NA|TRBV5-1
ASTWTGPYGYT
>TRBJ2-7|NA|TRBV9
ASSGTGPYEQY
>TRBJ2-2|NA|TRBV5-6
ASSLTTGGYTGELF
>TRBJ2-3|NA|TRBV6-2/TRBV6-3
ASSYSTAGGQDTQY
>TRBJ2-3|NA|TRBV29-1
SVQRTGGLVIDTQY
>TRBJ2-3|NA|TRBV9
ASSGGTSGPTDTQY
>TRBJ2-1|NA|TRBV19
ASSQGQGTYNEQF
>TRBJ1-1|NA|TRBV5-1
ASSLMAGGLNTEAF
>TRBJ1-6|NA|TRBV12-3/TRBV12-4
ASSGHNNSPLH
>TRBJ2-7|NA|TRBV10-1
ASSGDSTYEQY
>TRBJ2-3|NA|TRBV19
ASSRGQGSTDTQY
>TRBJ2-1|NA|TRBV5-8
ASSLVLTSGNSYNEQF
>TRBJ2-1|NA|TRBV24-1
ATSDRRQASYNEQF
>TRBJ1-4|NA|TRBV4-2
ASSQVLSGQAGEKLF
>TRBJ2-3|once|TRBV5-1
ASSWTRQVDTQY
>TRBJ2-3|NA|TRBV4-1
ASSLSGGASTDTQY
>TRBJ2-1|NA|TRBV19
ASSIRQGAYNEQF
>TRBJ2-3|NA|TRBV2
ASNGQGSTDTQY
>TRBJ1-5|NA|TRBV5-1
ASSPGGPGEPQH
>TRBJ1-3|NA|TRBV7-9
ASSPTGTAYSGNTIY
>TRBJ2-7|NA|TRBV5-1
ASSLAPSGGALAEQY
>TRBJ2-7|NA|TRBV5-1
ASSLGTGGSYEQY
>TRBJ2-3|NA|TRBV5-8
ASSLRGGDTQY
>TRBJ1-2|few|TRBV6-5
ASSSRTGWSYGYT
>TRBJ1-4|NA|TRBV30
AWSGDRYNEKLF
>TRBJ2-2|once|TRBV7-6
ASVLRLGGELF
>TRBJ2-3|NA|TRBV9
ASSVDAQGADTQY
>TRBJ1-1|NA|TRBV5-5
ASSLMVGQGAF
>TRBJ2-7|NA|TRBV4-1
ASSPQKSSEQY
>TRBJ2-5|NA|TRBV27
ATSHPQGTQY
>TRBJ2-3|once|TRBV5-1
ASSLAVDRAADTQY
>TRBJ1-1|once|TRBV5-1
ASSLQEYTEAF
>TRBJ1-4|NA|TRBV21-1
ASSLDRDEKLF
>TRBJ2-1|NA|TRBV28
ASSELSGTGYNEQF